Sequencing of this TCR beta chain was carried out in a study of shared clonotypes between healthy human individuals. Study-wide points: Sharing across four donors was highest in naive CD4 (around 5%) and lowest in memory CD8 (around 0.4%).

A note on this clone: Antigen specificity is unknown.

Germline values: CDR1 SNHLY, CDR2 FYNNEI. Trimming removed 11 bases from V and 3 bases from J, with 14 bases in between. The CDR3 has 12 amino acids. The method was immunoSEQ multiplex PCR; TCRdb's version includes in-frame clones alone and lacks a portion of them. In the table there are around 510,000 clones, approximately 95% of which are singletons. The gene calls are TRBV2 and TRBJ2-7; weak D call: TRBD1 (6 bases). The TCR sequence derives from a woman younger than 45 in good health. What was sequenced was naive CD4+ T cells sorted from blood. Subset indicated: CD45RA+ positively selected. The CDR3 sequence is CAAARDIYEQYF. CDR3 DNA sequence: TGTGCCGCGGCCCGGGACATCTACGAGCAGTACTTC.